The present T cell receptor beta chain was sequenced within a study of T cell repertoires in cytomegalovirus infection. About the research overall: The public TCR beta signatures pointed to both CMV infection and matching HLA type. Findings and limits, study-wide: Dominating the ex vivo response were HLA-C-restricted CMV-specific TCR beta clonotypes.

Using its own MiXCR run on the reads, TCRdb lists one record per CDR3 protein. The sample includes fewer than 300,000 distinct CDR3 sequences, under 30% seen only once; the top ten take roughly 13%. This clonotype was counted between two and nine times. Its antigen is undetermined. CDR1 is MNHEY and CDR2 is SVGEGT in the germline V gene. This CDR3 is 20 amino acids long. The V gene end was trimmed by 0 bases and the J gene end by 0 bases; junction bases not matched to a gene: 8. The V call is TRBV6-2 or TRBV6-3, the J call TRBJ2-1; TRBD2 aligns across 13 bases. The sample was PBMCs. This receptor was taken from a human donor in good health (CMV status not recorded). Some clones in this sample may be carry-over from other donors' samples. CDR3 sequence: CASSYSTGTSGVSSYNEQFF. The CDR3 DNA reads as TGTGCCAGCAGTTACTCGACGGGGACTAGCGGGGTTAGCTCCTACAATGAGCAGTTCTTC.